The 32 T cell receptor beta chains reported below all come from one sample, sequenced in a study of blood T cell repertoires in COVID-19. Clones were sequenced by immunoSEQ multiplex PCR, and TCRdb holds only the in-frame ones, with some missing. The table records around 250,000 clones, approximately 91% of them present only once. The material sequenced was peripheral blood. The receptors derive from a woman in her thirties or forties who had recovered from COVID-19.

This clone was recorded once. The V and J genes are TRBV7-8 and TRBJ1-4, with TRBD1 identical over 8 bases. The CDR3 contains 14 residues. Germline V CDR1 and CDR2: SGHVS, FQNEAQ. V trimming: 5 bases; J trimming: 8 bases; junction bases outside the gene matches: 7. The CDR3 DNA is TGTGCCAGCAGCGCTGACAGGGGTGAGGAAAAACTGTTTTTT. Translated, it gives CASSADRGEEKLFF. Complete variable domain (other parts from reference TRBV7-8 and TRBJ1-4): GAGVSQSPRYKVAKRGQDVALRCDPISGHVSLFWYQQALGQGPEFLTYFQNEAQLDKSGLPSDRFFAERPEGSVSTLKIQRTQQEDSAVYLCASSADRGEEKLFFGSGTQLSVL.

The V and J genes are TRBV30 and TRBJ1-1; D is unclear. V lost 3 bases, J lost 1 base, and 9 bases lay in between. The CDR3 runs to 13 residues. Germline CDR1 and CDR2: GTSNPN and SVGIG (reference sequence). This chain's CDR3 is CAWRLTQNTEAFF. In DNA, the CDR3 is TGTGCCTGGAGACTGACACAGAACACTGAAGCTTTCTTT.

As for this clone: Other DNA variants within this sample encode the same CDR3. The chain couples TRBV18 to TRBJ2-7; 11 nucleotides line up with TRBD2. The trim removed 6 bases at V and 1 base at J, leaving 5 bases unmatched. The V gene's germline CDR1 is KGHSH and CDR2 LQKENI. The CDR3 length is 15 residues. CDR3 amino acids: CASSLTSGGSYEQYF. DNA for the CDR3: TGTGCCAGCTCCCTCACTAGCGGGGGTTCCTACGAGCAGTACTTC.

CDR3 in amino acids: CASRASGSETQYF. The CDR3 DNA reads as TGTGCCAGCAGGGCTAGCGGGAGCGAGACCCAGTACTTC. V usage is TRBV2 and J usage is TRBJ2-5; 10 bases map to TRBD2. V was pared by 6 bases and J by 5 bases, with 3 bases of the junction left unmatched. This CDR3 contains 13 residues. Germline-derived CDR1 and CDR2 are SNHLY and FYNNEI.

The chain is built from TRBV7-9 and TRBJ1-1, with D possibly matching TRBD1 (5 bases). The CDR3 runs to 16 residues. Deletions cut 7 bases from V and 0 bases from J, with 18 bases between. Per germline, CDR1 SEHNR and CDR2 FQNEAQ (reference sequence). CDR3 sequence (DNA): TGTGCCAGCACCACCCGATCAGGGCAGATGAACACTGAAGCTTTCTTT. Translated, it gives CASTTRSGQMNTEAFF.

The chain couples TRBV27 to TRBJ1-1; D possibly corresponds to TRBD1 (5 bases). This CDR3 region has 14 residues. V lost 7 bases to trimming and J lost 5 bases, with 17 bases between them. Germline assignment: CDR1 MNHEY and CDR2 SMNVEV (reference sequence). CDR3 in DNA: TGTGCCAGCACCCCAAGCGTGCAGGGAACTGAAGCTTTCTTT. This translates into CASTPSVQGTEAFF.

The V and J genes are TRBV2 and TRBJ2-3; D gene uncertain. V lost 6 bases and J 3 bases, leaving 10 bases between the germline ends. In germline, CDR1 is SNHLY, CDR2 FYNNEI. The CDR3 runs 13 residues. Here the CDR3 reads CASSMAGTDTQYF. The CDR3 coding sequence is TGTGCCAGCAGCATGGCAGGAACAGATACGCAGTATTTT.

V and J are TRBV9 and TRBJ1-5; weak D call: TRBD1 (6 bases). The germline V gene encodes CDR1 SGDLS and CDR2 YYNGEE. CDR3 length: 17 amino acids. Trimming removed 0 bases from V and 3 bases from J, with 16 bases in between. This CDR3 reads CASSVGPGAGVNQPQHF. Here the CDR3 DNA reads TGTGCCAGCAGCGTAGGTCCAGGGGCAGGAGTCAATCAGCCCCAGCATTTT.

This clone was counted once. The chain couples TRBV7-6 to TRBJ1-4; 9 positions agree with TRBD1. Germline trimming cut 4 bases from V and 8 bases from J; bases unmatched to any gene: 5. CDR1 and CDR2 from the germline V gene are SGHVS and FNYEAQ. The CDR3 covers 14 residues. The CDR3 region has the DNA TGTGCCAGCAGCTGGGGGACAGGGCGGGAAAAACTGTTTTTT. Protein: CASSWGTGREKLFF.

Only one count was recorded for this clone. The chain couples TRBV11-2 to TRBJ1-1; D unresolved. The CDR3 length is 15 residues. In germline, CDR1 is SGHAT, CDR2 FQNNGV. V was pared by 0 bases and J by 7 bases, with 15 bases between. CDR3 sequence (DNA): TGTGCCAGCAGCTTAGATCCCGAGCGGACGTATGAAGCTTTCTTT. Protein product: CASSLDPERTYEAFF.

The CDR3 loop is CASRGQSPIYEQYF. DNA of the CDR3: TGTGCCAGCAGGGGACAGTCCCCCATCTACGAGCAGTACTTC. V is TRBV28 and J is TRBJ2-7, with TRBD1 identical over 7 bases. The CDR3 runs 14 residues. Germline V lookup: CDR1 MDHEN, CDR2 SYDVKM. V lost 6 bases, J lost 3 bases, and 8 bases stayed unmatched.

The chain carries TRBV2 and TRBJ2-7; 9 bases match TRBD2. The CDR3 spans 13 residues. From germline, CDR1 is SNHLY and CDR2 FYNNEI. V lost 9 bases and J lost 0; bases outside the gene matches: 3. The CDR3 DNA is TGTGCCAGAATAGCGGGAGACTCCTACGAGCAGTACTTC. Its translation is CARIAGDSYEQYF.

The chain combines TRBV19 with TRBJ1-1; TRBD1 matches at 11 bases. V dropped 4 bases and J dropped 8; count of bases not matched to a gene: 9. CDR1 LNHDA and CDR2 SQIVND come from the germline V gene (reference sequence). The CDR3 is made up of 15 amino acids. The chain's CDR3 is CASSRTGGYGSEAFF. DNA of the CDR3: TGTGCCAGTAGTAGGACAGGGGGCTATGGTTCGGAAGCTTTCTTT.

The CDR3: CASSIGTGGVKTQYF. The CDR3 DNA reads TGTGCCAGTAGTATAGGGACAGGGGGCGTAAAGACCCAGTACTTC. This chain uses TRBV19 with TRBJ2-5; 11 bases align to TRBD1. The V and J ends lost 1 base and 6 bases, in that order; junction bases with no gene match: 4. The CDR3 extends over 15 amino acids. CDR1 is LNHDA, CDR2 SQIVND, per germline (reference sequence). The full variable domain, in which reference TRBV19 and TRBJ2-5 provide the parts outside the CDR3, is DGGITQSPKYLFRKEGQNVTLSCEQNLNHDAMYWYRQDPGQGLRLIYYSQIVNDFQKGDIAEGYSVSREKKESFPLTVTSAQKNPTAFYLCASSIGTGGVKTQYFGPGTRLLVL.

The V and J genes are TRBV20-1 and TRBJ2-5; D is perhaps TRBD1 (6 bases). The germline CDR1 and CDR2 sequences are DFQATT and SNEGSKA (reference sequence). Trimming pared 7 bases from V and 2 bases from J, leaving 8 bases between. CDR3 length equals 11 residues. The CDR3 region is CSVQGQETQYF. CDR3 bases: TGCAGTGTTCAGGGGCAAGAGACCCAGTACTTC.

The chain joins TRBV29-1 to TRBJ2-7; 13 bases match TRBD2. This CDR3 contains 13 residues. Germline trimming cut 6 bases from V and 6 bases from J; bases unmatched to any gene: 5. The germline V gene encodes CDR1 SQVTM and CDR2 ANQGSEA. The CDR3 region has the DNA TGCAGCGTCCGACTAGCGGGAGGAGCCGAGCAGTACTTC. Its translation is CSVRLAGGAEQYF.

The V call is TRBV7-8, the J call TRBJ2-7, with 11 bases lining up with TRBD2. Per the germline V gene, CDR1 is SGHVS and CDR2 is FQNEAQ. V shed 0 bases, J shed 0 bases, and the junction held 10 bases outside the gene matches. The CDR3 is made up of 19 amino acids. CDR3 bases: TGTGCCAGCAGCTTAGCTTCCCTAGCGGGAGGTTCCAGCTCCTACGAGCAGTACTTC. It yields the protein CASSLASLAGGSSSYEQYF.

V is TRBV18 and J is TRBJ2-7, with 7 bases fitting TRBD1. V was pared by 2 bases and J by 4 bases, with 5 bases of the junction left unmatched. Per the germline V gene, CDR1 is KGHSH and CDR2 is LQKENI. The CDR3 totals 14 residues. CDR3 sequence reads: CASSPTGDPYEQYF. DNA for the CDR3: TGTGCCAGCTCACCAACAGGGGATCCGTACGAGCAGTACTTC.

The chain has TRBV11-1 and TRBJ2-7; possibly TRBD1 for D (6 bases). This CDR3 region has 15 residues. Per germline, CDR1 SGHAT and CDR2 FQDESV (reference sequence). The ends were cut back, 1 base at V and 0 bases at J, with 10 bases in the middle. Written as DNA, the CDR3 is TGTGCCAGCAGCTTAGAAGGACAGAGCTCCTACGAGCAGTACTTC. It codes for CASSLEGQSSYEQYF.

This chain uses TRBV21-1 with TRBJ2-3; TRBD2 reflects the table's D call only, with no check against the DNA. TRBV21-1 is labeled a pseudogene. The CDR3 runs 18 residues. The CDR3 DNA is TGTGCCAGCAGCTCAATTCCCACGACTAGCGGGAGAGAGGGTACGCAGTATTTT. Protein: CASSSIPTTSGREGTQYF.

CDR3 sequence reads: CASSPGTAYNEQFF. CDR3 DNA: TGTGCCAGCAGCCCCGGGACAGCATACAATGAGCAGTTCTTC. V usage is TRBV7-8 and J usage is TRBJ2-1; 7 bases agree with TRBD1. The V segment lost 5 bases and the J segment 4 bases; nucleotides outside the gene matches: 5. The CDR3 length is 14 residues. Germline V CDR1 and CDR2: SGHVS, FQNEAQ.

The CDR3 DNA reads TGTGCCAGCAAATTTTTGGGGGGGTCCCCGAGCTCCTACAATGAGCAGTTCTTC. It is translated as CASKFLGGSPSSYNEQFF. The chain carries TRBV21-1 and TRBJ2-1; no DNA check was done on the table's D call, TRBD2. TRBV21-1 is reported as a pseudogene. This CDR3 is built from 18 residues.

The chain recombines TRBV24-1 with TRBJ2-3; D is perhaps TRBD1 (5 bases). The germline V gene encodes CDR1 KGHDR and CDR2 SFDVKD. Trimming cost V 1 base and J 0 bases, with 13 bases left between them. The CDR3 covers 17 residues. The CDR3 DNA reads TGTGCCACCAGTGATTTAGGGGCCCCAACCAGCACAGATACGCAGTATTTT. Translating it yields CATSDLGAPTSTDTQYF.

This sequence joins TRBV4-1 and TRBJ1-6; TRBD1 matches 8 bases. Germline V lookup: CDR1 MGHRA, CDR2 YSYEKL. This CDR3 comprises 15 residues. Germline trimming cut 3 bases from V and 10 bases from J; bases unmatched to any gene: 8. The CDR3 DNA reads TGCGCCAGCAGCCACTCGGACAGGGCTTCCTCACCCCTCCACTTT. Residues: CASSHSDRASSPLHF.

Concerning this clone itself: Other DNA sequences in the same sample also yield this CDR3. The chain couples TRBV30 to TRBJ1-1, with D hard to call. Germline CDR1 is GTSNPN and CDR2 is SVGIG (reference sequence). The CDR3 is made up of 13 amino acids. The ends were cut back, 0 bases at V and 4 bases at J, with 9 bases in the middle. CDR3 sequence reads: CAWSVLGGTEAFF. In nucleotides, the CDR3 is TGTGCCTGGAGTGTACTTGGCGGCACTGAAGCTTTCTTT. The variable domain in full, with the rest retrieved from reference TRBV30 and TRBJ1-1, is SQTIHQWPATLVQPVGSPLSLECTVEGTSNPNLYWYRQAAGRGLQLLFYSVGIGQISSEVPQNLSASRPQDRQFILSSKKLLLSDSGFYLCAWSVLGGTEAFFGQGTRLTVV.

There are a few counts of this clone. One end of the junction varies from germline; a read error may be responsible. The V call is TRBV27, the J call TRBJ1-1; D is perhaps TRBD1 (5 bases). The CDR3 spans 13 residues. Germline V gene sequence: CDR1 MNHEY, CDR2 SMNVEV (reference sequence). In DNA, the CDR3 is TGTGCCAGCAGTTTGACGGGGGGGACTGAAGCATTCTTT. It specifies CASSLTGGTEAFF.

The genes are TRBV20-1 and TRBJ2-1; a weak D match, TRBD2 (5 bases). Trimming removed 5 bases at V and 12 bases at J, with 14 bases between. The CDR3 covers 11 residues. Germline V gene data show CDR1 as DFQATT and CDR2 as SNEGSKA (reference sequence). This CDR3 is CSALLDAGQFF. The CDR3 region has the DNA TGCAGTGCTCTCCTTGATGCGGGGCAGTTCTTC.

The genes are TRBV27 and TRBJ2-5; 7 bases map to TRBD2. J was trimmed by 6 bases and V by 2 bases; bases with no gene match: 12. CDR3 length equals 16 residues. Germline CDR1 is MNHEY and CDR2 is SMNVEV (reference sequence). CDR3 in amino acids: CASSLTRGGSLKTQYF. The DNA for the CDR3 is TGTGCCAGCAGTTTAACCCGGGGCGGGAGTTTGAAGACCCAGTACTTC.

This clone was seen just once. The chain's CDR3 is CASSQSWTGQETQYF. The CDR3 DNA sequence: TGCGCCAGCAGTCAATCCTGGACAGGTCAAGAGACCCAGTACTTC. This chain joins TRBV23-1 and TRBJ2-5, with 7 positions matching TRBD1. TRBV23-1 is an ORF, and what it does is uncertain. V gave up 0 bases and J gave up 2 bases; unmatched junction bases: 3. CDR3 length equals 15 residues.

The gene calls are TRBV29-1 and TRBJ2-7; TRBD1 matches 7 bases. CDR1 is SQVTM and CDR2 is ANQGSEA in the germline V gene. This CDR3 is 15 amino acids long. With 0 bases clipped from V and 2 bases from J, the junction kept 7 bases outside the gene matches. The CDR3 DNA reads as TGCAGCGTTGAAGATTCTGGGACAGAAACCTACGAGCAGTACTTC. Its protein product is CSVEDSGTETYEQYF.

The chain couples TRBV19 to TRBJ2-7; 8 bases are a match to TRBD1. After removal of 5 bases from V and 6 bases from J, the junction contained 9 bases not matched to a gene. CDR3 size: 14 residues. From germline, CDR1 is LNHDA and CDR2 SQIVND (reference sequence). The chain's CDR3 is CASSLITGGSEQYF. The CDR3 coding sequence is TGTGCCAGTAGTCTCATCACAGGGGGGAGCGAGCAGTACTTC.

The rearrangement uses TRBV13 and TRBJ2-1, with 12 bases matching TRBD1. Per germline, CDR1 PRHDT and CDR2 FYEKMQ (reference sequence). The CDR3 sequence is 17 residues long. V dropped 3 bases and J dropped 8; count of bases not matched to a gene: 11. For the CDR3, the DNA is TGTGCCAGCAGCTTCATAACAACCGGGACAGGGGGCGATGAGCAGTTCTTC. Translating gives CASSFITTGTGGDEQFF.